The sequence of this TCR beta chain was determined in a study of T cells in Graves' hyperthyroidism and ophthalmopathy. The CDR3 has 16 residues. J was trimmed by 6 bases and V by 5 bases; bases with no gene match: 11. Template material for amplifying TCR beta CDR3 regions consisted of RNA transcripts. The HTBI primer set was used in a first-round RT-PCR of the TCR CDR3. TCRdb processed the multiplex PCR reads anew with MiXCR; each CDR3 protein has one entry. The sample yields hundreds of thousands of distinct CDR3 sequences, approximately 14% seen once. This clonotype has more than one count but fewer than ten. Hyperthyroidism patients were newly diagnosed, had disease duration under 2 months, and were aged 18 to 65 years. Together with thyroid ultrasound, orbital computed tomography, serum thyroxine and TRAb, clinical symptoms were used for diagnoses.

Source material: blood. This clonotype was sampled from a woman between 25 and 40 years old with Graves' hyperthyroidism that later progressed to Graves' ophthalmopathy. The chain links TRBV12-3 or TRBV12-4 to TRBJ1-1, with 11 bases aligning to TRBD1. CDR3 sequence (DNA): TGTGCCAGCAGTCCTATCCTGGGACAGGGGGTTTCTGAAGCTTTCTTT. It translates to CASSPILGQGVSEAFF.